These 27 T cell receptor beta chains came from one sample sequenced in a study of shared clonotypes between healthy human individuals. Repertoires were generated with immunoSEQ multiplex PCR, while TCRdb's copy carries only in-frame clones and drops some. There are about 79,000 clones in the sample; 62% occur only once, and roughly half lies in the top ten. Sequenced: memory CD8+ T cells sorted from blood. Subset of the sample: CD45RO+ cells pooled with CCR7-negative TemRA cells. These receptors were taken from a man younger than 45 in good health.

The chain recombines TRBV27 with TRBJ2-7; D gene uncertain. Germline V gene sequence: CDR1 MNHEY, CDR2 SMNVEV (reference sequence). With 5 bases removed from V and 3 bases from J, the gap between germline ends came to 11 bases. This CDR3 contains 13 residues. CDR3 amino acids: CASSPSNFYEQYF. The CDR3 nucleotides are TGTGCCAGCAGTCCCTCCAATTTCTACGAGCAGTACTTC.

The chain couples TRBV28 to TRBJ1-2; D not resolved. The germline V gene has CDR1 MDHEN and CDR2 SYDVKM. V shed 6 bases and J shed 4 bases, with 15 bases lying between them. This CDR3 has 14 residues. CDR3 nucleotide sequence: TGTGCCAGCAGCCCATCGACCGAGTTCTATGGCTACACCTTC. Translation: CASSPSTEFYGYTF.

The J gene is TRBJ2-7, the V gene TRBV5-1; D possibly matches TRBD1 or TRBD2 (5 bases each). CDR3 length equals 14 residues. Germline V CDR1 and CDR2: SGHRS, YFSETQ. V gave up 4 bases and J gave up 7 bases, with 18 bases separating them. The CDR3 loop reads CASSGTTDYGEQYF. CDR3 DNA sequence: TGCGCCAGCAGCGGGACGACAGACTACGGGGAGCAGTACTTC.

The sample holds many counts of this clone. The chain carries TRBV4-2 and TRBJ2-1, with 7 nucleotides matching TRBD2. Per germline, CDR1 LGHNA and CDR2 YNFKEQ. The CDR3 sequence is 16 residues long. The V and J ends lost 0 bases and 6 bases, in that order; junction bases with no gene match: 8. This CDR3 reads CASSQDTGGSPNEQFF. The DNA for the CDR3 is TGTGCCAGCAGCCAAGATACTGGCGGGAGCCCCAATGAGCAGTTCTTC.

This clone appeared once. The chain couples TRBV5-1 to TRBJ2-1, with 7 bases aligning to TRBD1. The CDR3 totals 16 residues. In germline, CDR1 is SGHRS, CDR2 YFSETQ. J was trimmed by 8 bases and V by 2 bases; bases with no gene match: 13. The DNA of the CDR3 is TGCGCCAGCAGCTTAGGCGACAGGGTTCTCAACGATGAGCAGTTCTTC. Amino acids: CASSLGDRVLNDEQFF.

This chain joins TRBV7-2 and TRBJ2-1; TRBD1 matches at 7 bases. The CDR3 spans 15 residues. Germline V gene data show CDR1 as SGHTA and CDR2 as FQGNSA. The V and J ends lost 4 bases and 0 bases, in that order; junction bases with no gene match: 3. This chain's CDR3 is CASSWTGHSYNEQFF. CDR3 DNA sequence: TGTGCCAGCAGCTGGACAGGTCACTCCTACAATGAGCAGTTCTTC.

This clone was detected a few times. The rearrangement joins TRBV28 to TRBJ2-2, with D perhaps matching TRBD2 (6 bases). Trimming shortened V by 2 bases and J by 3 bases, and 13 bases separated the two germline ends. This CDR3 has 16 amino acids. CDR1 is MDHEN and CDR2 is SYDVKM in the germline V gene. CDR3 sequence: CASSLSGRNDTGELFF. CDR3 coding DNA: TGTGCCAGCAGTTTAAGTGGGAGGAATGACACCGGGGAGCTGTTTTTT.

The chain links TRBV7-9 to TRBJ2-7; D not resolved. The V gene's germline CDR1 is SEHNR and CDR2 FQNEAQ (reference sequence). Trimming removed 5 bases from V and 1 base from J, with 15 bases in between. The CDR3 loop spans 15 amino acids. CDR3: CASSPEAQNSYEQYF. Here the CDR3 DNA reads TGTGCCAGCAGCCCTGAGGCTCAGAATTCCTACGAGCAGTACTTC.

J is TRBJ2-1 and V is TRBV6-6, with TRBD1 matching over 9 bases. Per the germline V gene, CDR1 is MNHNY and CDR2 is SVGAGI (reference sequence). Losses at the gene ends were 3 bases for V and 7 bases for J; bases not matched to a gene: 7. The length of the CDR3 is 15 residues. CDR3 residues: CASSYGTGPRNEQFF. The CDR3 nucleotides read TGTGCCAGCAGTTATGGGACAGGGCCCAGGAATGAGCAGTTCTTC.

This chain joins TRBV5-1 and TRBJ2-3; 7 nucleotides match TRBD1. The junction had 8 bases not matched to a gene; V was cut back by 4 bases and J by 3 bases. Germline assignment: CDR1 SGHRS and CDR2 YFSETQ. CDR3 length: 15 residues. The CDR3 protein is CASSPGGVGTDTQYF. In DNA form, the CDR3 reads TGCGCCAGCAGCCCAGGGGGAGTAGGAACAGATACGCAGTATTTT.

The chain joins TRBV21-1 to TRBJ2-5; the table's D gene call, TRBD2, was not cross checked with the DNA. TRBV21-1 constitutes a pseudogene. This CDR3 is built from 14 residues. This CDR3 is CASNSGTKQETQYF. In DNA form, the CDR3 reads TGTGCCAGCAATTCCGGGACTAAACAAGAGACCCAGTACTTC.

The CDR3 loop reads CASSPRGTGGYEQYF. CDR3 sequence (DNA): TGTGCCAGCAGCCCAAGGGGGACAGGGGGCTACGAGCAGTACTTC. The V gene is TRBV5-5, the J gene TRBJ2-7, with 11 bases fitting TRBD1. Germline loops: CDR1 SGHKS, CDR2 YYEKEE (reference sequence). With V trimmed by 4 bases and J by 3 bases, 6 bases remained unmatched. This CDR3 region has 15 residues.

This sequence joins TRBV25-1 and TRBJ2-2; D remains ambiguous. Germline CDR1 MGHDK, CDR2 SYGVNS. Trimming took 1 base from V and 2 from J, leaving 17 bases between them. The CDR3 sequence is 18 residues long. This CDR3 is CASSEWRGTGNNTGELFF. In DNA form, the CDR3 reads TGTGCCAGCAGTGAATGGCGTGGAACGGGTAATAACACCGGGGAGCTGTTTTTT.

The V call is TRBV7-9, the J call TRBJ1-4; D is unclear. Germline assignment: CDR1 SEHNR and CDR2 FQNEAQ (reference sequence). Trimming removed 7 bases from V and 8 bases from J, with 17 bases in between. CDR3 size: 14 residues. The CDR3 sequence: CASMGSPSAEKLFF. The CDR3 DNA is TGTGCCAGCATGGGGAGTCCCTCGGCGGAAAAACTGTTTTTT.

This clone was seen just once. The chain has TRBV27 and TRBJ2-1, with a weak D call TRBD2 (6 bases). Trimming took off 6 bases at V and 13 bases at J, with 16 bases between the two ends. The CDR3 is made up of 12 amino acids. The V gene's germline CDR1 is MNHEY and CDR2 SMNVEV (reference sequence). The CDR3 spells CASRGDFPHQFF. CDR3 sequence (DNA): TGTGCCAGCAGGGGGGACTTCCCGCACCAGTTCTTC.

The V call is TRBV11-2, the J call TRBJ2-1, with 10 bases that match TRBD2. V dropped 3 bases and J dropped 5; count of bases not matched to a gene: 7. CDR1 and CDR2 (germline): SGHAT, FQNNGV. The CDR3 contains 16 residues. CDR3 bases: TGTGCCAGCAGCTTTCATAGTCTAGCGGGAGACAATGAGCAGTTCTTC. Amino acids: CASSFHSLAGDNEQFF.

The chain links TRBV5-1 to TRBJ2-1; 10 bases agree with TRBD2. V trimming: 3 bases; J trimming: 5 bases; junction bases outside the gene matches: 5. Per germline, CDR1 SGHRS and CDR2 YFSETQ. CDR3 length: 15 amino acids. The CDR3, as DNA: TGCGCCAGCAGCTATAGCGGGAGGACTCACAATGAGCAGTTCTTC. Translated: CASSYSGRTHNEQFF.

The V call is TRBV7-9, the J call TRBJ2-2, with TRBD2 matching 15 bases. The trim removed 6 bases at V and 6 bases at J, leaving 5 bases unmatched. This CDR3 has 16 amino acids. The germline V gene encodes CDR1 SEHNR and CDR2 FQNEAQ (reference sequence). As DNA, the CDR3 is TGTGCCAGCAGACCCGGACTAGCGGGAGGGTCCGGGGAGCTGTTTTTT. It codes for CASRPGLAGGSGELFF.

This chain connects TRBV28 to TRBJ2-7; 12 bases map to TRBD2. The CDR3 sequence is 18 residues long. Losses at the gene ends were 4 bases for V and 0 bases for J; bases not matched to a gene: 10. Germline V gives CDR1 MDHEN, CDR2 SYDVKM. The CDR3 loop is CASSSLTSGGLNSYEQYF. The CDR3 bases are TGTGCCAGCAGTTCACTGACTAGCGGGGGCCTAAACTCCTACGAGCAGTACTTC.

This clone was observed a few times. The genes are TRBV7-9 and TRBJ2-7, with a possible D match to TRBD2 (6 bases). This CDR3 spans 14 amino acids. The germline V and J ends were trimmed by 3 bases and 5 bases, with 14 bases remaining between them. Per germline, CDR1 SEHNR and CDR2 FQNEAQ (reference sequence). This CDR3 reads CASSFVTTGDEQYF. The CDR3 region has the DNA TGTGCCAGCAGCTTCGTTACAACGGGGGACGAGCAGTACTTC. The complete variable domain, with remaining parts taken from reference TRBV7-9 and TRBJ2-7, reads DTGVSQNPRHKITKRGQNVTFRCDPISEHNRLYWYRQTLGQGPEFLTYFQNEAQLEKSRLLSDRFSAERPKGSFSTLEIQRTEQGDSAMYLCASSFVTTGDEQYFGPGTRLTVT.

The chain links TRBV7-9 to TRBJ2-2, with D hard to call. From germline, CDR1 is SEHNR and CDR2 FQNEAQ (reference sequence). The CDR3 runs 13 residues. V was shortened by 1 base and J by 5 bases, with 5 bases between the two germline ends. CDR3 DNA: TGTGCCAGCAGCTTAGGATTTACCGGGGAGCTGTTTTTT. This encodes CASSLGFTGELFF. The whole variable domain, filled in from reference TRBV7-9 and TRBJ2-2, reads DTGVSQNPRHKITKRGQNVTFRCDPISEHNRLYWYRQTLGQGPEFLTYFQNEAQLEKSRLLSDRFSAERPKGSFSTLEIQRTEQGDSAMYLCASSLGFTGELFFGEGSRLTVL.

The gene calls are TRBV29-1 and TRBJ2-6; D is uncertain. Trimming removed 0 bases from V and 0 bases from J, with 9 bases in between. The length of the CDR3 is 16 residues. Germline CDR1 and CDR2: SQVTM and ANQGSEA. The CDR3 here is CSVEDPHRSGANVLTF. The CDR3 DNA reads TGCAGCGTTGAAGATCCCCACCGCTCTGGGGCCAACGTCCTGACTTTC.

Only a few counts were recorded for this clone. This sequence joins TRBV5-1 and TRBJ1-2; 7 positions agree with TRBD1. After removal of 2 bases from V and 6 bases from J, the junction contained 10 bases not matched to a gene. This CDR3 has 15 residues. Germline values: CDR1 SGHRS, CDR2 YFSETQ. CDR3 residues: CASSLSLGQFNGYTF. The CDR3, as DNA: TGCGCCAGCAGCTTATCTTTGGGACAGTTTAATGGCTACACCTTC. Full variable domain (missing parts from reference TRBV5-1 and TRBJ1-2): KAGVTQTPRYLIKTRGQQVTLSCSPISGHRSVSWYQQTPGQGLQFLFEYFSETQRNKGNFPGRFSGRQFSNSRSEMNVSTLELGDSALYLCASSLSLGQFNGYTFGSGTRLTVV.

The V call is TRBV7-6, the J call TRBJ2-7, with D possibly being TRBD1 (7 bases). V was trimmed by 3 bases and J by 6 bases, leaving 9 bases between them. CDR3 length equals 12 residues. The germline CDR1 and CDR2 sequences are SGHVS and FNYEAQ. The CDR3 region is CASSFQGGEQYF. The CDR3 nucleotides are TGTGCCAGCAGCTTTCAGGGGGGCGAGCAGTACTTC.

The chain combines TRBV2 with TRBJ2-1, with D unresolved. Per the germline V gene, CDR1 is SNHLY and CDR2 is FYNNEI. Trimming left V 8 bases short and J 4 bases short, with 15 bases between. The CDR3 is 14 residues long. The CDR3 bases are TGTGCCAGCCTCTGGACGGAAACATACAATGAGCAGTTCTTC. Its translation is CASLWTETYNEQFF.

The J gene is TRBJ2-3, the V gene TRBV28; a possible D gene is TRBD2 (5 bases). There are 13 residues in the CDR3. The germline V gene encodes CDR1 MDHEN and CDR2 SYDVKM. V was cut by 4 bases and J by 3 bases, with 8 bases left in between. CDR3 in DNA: TGTGCCAGCAGTTACGGGAATACAGATACGCAGTATTTT. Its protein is CASSYGNTDTQYF.

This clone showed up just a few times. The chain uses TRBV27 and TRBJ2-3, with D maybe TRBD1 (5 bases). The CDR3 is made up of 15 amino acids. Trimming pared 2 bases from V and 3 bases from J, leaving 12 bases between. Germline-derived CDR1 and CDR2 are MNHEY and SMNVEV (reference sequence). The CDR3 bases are TGTGCCAGCAGTTTAGAACAGGCCCCTACAGATACGCAGTATTTT. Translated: CASSLEQAPTDTQYF.